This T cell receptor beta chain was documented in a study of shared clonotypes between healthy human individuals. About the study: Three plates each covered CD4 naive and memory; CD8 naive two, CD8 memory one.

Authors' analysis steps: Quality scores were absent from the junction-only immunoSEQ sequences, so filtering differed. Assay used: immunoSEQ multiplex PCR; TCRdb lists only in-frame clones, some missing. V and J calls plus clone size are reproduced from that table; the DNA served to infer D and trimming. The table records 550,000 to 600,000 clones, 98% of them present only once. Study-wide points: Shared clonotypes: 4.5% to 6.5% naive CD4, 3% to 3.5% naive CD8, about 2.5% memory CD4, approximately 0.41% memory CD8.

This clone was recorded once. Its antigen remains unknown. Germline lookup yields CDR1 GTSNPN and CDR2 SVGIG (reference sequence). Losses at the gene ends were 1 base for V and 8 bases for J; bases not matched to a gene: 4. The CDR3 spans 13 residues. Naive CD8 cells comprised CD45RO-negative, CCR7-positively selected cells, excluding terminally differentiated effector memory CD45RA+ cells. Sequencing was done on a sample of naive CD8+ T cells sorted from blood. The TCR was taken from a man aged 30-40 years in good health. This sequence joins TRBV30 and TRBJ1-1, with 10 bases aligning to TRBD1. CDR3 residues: CAWSAGTGAEAFF. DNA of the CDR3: TGTGCCTGGAGTGCCGGGACAGGGGCAGAAGCTTTCTTT.